The TCR beta chain described here comes from a study of T cells in Graves' hyperthyroidism and ophthalmopathy. It was around 11 ml of fresh peripheral blood that supplied the PBMCs. This clonotype was observed many times. V lost 0 bases and J lost 1; bases outside the gene matches: 1. CDR1 and CDR2 from the germline V gene are SGHRS and YFSETQ. The CDR3 extends over 16 amino acids. Amplified TCR beta CDR3 regions derived from RNA transcripts. TCR CDR3 regions were first amplified by RT-PCR with HTBI primers. TCRdb itself ran the multiplex PCR reads through MiXCR, one entry per CDR3 protein. The repertoire includes roughly 550,000 distinct CDR3 sequences, roughly 15% of them detected once, and 25% to 30% sits in the top ten.

The chain carries TRBV5-1 and TRBJ2-2; 9 positions agree with TRBD2. The clonotype was recovered from a woman in her twenties or thirties with Graves' ophthalmopathy. Sequencing used blood. The CDR3 region has the DNA TGCGCCAGCAGCTTGGTTAGCGGGGGGAACACCGGGGAGCTGTTTTTT. Protein sequence: CASSLVSGGNTGELFF.